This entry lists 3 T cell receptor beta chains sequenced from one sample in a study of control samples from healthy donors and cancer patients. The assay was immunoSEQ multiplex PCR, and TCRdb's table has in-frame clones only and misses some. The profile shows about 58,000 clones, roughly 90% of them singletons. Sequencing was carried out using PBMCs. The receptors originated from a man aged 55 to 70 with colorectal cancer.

CDR3 protein: CAWSVLGRESSYTF. CDR3 coding DNA: TGTGCCTGGAGTGTATTGGGCAGGGAGAGTAGCTACACCTTC. This sequence joins TRBV30 and TRBJ1-2; TRBD1 might be the D (5 bases). Trimming took off 0 bases at V and 9 bases at J, with 17 bases between the two ends. Germline CDR1 reads GTSNPN; CDR2 reads SVGIG (reference sequence). The CDR3 totals 14 residues. The entire variable domain, with the rest obtained from reference TRBV30 and TRBJ1-2, is as follows: SQTIHQWPATLVQPVGSPLSLECTVEGTSNPNLYWYRQAAGRGLQLLFYSVGIGQISSEVPQNLSASRPQDRQFILSSKKLLLSDSGFYLCAWSVLGRESSYTFGSGTRLTVV.

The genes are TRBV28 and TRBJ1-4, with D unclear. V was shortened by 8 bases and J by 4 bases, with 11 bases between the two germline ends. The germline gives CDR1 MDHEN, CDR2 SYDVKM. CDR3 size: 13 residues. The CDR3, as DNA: TGTGCCAGCGGCCAACAGATTAATGAAAAACTGTTTTTT. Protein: CASGQQINEKLFF.

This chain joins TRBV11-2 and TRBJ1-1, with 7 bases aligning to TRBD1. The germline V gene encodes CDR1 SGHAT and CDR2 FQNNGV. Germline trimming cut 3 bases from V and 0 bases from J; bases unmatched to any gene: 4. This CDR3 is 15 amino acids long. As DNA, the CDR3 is TGTGCCAGCAGCTTTTTGACAGGGATGAACACTGAAGCTTTCTTT. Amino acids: CASSFLTGMNTEAFF. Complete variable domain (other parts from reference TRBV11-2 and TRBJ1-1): EAGVAQSPRYKIIEKRQSVAFWCNPISGHATLYWYQQILGQGPKLLIQFQNNGVVDDSQLPKDRFSAERLKGVDSTLKIQPAKLEDSAVYLCASSFLTGMNTEAFFGQGTRLTVV.